This is a list of T cell receptor beta chains from one sample in a study of CD8 T cells in Susac syndrome. One entry per CDR3 protein, called by TCRdb with MiXCR from the immunoSEQ multiplex PCR reads. This sample has 150,000 to 200,000 distinct CDR3 sequences, with approximately 95% found just once. Sequenced sample: CD8+ T cells from PBMCs. The receptors here all came from a human donor with Susac syndrome. Each CDR3 is given with its conserved first and last residue. D genes are given only for firm matches. Only part of the rows carry a size: once, few, many, or a class if the clone is expanded.

>14|-|-|TRBV20-1|TRBJ2-7
CSASSAGPLLEQYF
TGCAGTGCTAGCTCTGCGGGACCCCTCCTCGAGCAGTACTTC
>16|once|-|TRBV2|TRBJ2-3
CASGAGSSSSTDTQYF
TGTGCCAGCGGGGCAGGGTCGTCCTCTAGCACAGATACGCAGTATTTT
>17|-|-|TRBV28|TRBJ2-5
CASSLVEGQPHQETQYF
TGTGCCAGCAGTTTAGTCGAAGGACAACCACATCAAGAGACCCAGTACTTC
>16|-|TRBD2|TRBV14|TRBJ2-7
CASSPTLAGYSYEQYF
TGTGCCAGCAGCCCCACACTAGCGGGGTACTCCTACGAGCAGTACTTC
>14|-|-|TRBV20-1|TRBJ2-5
CSANPERESETQYF
TGCAGTGCCAATCCCGAAAGGGAGTCAGAGACCCAGTACTTC
>14|few|-|TRBV18|TRBJ1-2
CASSPGADNYGYTF
TGTGCCAGCTCACCAGGGGCCGATAACTATGGCTACACCTTC
>15|-|-|TRBV28|TRBJ2-7
CASSLARGLTYEQYF
TGTGCCAGCAGTTTAGCCAGGGGACTTACCTACGAGCAGTACTTC
>15|-|TRBD1|TRBV10-3|TRBJ1-2
CAIREVTGGHNGYTF
TGTGCCATCAGAGAGGTTACAGGGGGCCATAATGGCTACACCTTC
>14|once|TRBD1|TRBV7-9|TRBJ1-2
CASSYPDRGYGYTF
TGTGCCAGCAGCTATCCCGACAGGGGCTATGGCTACACCTTC
>15|-|TRBD2|TRBV2|TRBJ2-7
CASSESSGSSYEQYF
TGTGCCAGCAGTGAGTCTAGCGGGAGCTCCTACGAGCAGTACTTC
>13|-|-|TRBV7-9|TRBJ2-7
CASSPWGSDEQYF
TGTGCCAGCAGCCCCTGGGGGAGCGACGAGCAGTACTTC
>12|-|-|TRBV10-2|TRBJ2-7
CASSESAYEQYF
TGCGCCAGCAGTGAAAGTGCCTACGAGCAGTACTTC
>13|-|-|TRBV12-3/TRBV12-4|TRBJ1-1
CASSLLVSTEAFF
TGTGCCAGCAGTCTCCTCGTAAGCACTGAAGCTTTCTTT
>20|-|TRBD2|TRBV6-5|TRBJ2-1
CASSSNFALAGATSYNEQFF
TGTGCCAGCAGTTCCAATTTCGCACTAGCGGGGGCCACATCCTACAATGAGCAGTTCTTC
>16|-|TRBD1|TRBV9|TRBJ1-1
CASSPGQAGWDTEAFF
TGTGCCAGCAGCCCGGGACAGGCGGGTTGGGACACTGAAGCTTTCTTT
>11|-|-|TRBV20-1|TRBJ1-2
CSARDGYGYTF
TGCAGTGCTAGAGATGGTTATGGCTACACCTTC
>15|-|TRBD1|TRBV13|TRBJ2-7
CASSLGLSGGYEQYF
TGTGCCAGCAGCTTAGGGTTGTCAGGGGGCTACGAGCAGTACTTC
>14|-|TRBD2|TRBV5-6|TRBJ2-5
CASSTSGIGETQYF
TGTGCCAGCAGCACTAGCGGGATAGGAGAGACCCAGTACTTC
>16|-|-|TRBV9|TRBJ2-3
CASSVDPGLRTDTQYF
TGTGCCAGCAGCGTAGACCCGGGGCTCCGCACAGATACGCAGTATTTT
>15|-|TRBD1|TRBV15|TRBJ2-3
CALGSGQGLTDTQYF
TGTGCCCTAGGGAGCGGACAGGGTTTAACAGATACGCAGTATTTT
>14|-|TRBD1|TRBV19|TRBJ1-2
CATEHNRGRDGYTF
TGTGCCACCGAACATAACAGGGGGCGCGATGGCTACACCTTC
>15|few|-|TRBV29-1|TRBJ2-1
CSVPLRGGGYNEQFF
TGCAGCGTTCCTCTTCGGGGTGGTGGCTACAATGAGCAGTTCTTC
>13|-|-|TRBV27|TRBJ2-3
CASRVPGTPTQYF
TGTGCCAGCAGAGTCCCCGGGACGCCTACGCAGTATTTT
>15|-|-|TRBV20-1|TRBJ2-5
CSARDWAGVYGAQYF
TGCAGTGCTAGAGATTGGGCAGGGGTCTATGGGGCCCAGTACTTC
>16|-|-|TRBV6-5|TRBJ2-4
CASSYSMVLAKNIQYF
TGTGCCAGCAGTTACTCGATGGTCCTAGCCAAAAACATTCAGTACTTC
>15|-|-|TRBV24-1|TRBJ1-5
CATDEKLISNQPQHF
TGTGCCACCGATGAGAAGTTGATTAGCAATCAGCCCCAGCATTTT
>14|-|-|TRBV7-9|TRBJ1-6
CASSLVGQNSPLHF
TGTGCCAGCAGCTTAGTCGGACAGAATTCACCCCTCCACTTT
>14|-|TRBD1|TRBV6-2/TRBV6-3|TRBJ1-1
CASNRGTGKTEAFF
TGTGCCAGCAATCGCGGGACAGGGAAAACTGAAGCTTTCTTT
>13|-|-|TRBV30|TRBJ2-6
CACKEAGANVLTF
TGTGCCTGCAAAGAAGCTGGGGCCAACGTCCTGACTTTC
>13|-|-|TRBV20-1|TRBJ2-7
CSAVAGYTYEQYF
TGCAGTGCCGTTGCCGGGTATACCTACGAGCAGTACTTC
>12|few|-|TRBV5-1|TRBJ2-3
CASISSTDTQYF
TGCGCCAGCATAAGCAGCACAGATACGCAGTATTTT
>17|-|-|TRBV4-1|TRBJ1-5
CASSQDEGHDSNQPQHF
TGCGCCAGCAGCCAAGATGAGGGGCACGATAGCAATCAGCCCCAGCATTTT
>14|-|-|TRBV9|TRBJ1-3
CASSEGKAGNTIYF
TGTGCCAGCAGCGAGGGGAAGGCTGGAAACACCATATATTTT
>15|-|-|TRBV4-1|TRBJ2-7
CASSQDGGGDYEQYF
TGCGCCAGCAGCCAAGACGGGGGCGGGGACTACGAGCAGTACTTC
>15|-|TRBD2|TRBV12-3/TRBV12-4|TRBJ2-1
CASSIGTSGINEQFF
TGTGCCAGCAGTATAGGGACTAGCGGGATTAATGAGCAGTTCTTC
>14|few|TRBD2|TRBV12-3/TRBV12-4|TRBJ2-1
CASSLRGVYNEQFF
TGTGCCAGCAGTTTGCGGGGGGTATACAATGAGCAGTTCTTC
>14|-|TRBD1|TRBV7-2|TRBJ2-7
CASSETGAYYEQYF
TGTGCCAGCAGCGAGACAGGGGCTTACTACGAGCAGTACTTC
>16|-|-|TRBV20-1|TRBJ2-1
CSARGYGLAPYNEQFF
TGCAGTGCTAGAGGATATGGGCTAGCGCCATACAATGAGCAGTTCTTC
>16|-|TRBD1|TRBV19|TRBJ2-4
CASSTWTGLAKNIQYF
TGTGCCAGTAGTACCTGGACAGGGCTAGCCAAAAACATTCAGTACTTC
>12|-|-|TRBV2|TRBJ2-1
CASSESHNEQFF
TGTGCCAGCAGTGAAAGTCACAATGAGCAGTTCTTC
>12|-|-|TRBV20-1|TRBJ2-7
CSAGRGGDEQYF
TGCAGTGCTGGGAGGGGGGGAGACGAGCAGTACTTC
>13|-|-|TRBV3-1|TRBJ2-3
CASSQDWGDTQYF
TGTGCCAGCAGCCAAGATTGGGGAGATACGCAGTATTTT
>16|-|TRBD2|TRBV10-3|TRBJ2-5
CAIASGVSAYQETQYF
TGTGCCATAGCTAGCGGGGTATCGGCATACCAAGAGACCCAGTACTTC
>14|-|-|TRBV20-1|TRBJ2-7
CSAPKGGGRYEQYF
TGCAGTGCTCCCAAAGGTGGCGGAAGATACGAGCAGTACTTC
>19|once|-|TRBV3-1|TRBJ2-7
CASSQDPAGYESRSYEQYF
TGTGCCAGCAGCCAAGATCCAGCGGGCTACGAAAGTCGGTCCTACGAGCAGTACTTC
>12|-|-|TRBV3-1|TRBJ1-4
CASSSDGQKLFF
TGTGCCAGCAGCTCGGACGGACAAAAACTGTTTTTT
>12|-|-|TRBV6-2/TRBV6-3|TRBJ2-7
CASSRILDEQYF
TGTGCCAGCAGCCGCATTCTTGACGAGCAGTACTTC
>14|-|-|TRBV9|TRBJ1-4
CASSLDSRAEKLFF
TGTGCCAGCAGCTTAGACAGTAGAGCTGAAAAACTGTTTTTT
>13|-|TRBD1|TRBV25-1|TRBJ2-1
CASSEERGREQFF
TGTGCCAGCAGCGAGGAAAGGGGGCGGGAGCAGTTCTTC
>17|-|-|TRBV5-1|TRBJ2-3
CASSGGRGHGPTDTQYF
TGCGCCAGCAGCGGGGGCAGGGGACATGGTCCCACAGATACGCAGTATTTT
>13|-|TRBD1|TRBV29-1|TRBJ1-1
CSVEGQINTEAFF
TGCAGCGTAGAGGGACAGATAAACACTGAAGCTTTCTTT
>13|-|-|TRBV20-1|TRBJ2-7
CSAVGGPGYEQYF
TGCAGTGCTGTCGGGGGGCCTGGGTACGAGCAGTACTTC
>16|-|TRBD1|TRBV6-6|TRBJ2-1
CASRNIGTGVGHEQFF
TGTGCCAGCCGAAATATCGGGACAGGGGTAGGACATGAGCAGTTCTTC
>17|-|TRBD1|TRBV14|TRBJ1-5
CASSQDLWDRSPQPQHF
TGTGCCAGCAGCCAAGATCTGTGGGACAGATCTCCTCAGCCCCAGCATTTT
>14|-|TRBD1|TRBV5-1|TRBJ2-7
CASSLVQGADEQYF
TGCGCCAGCAGCTTGGTTCAGGGGGCCGACGAGCAGTACTTC